This TCR beta chain was captured by sequencing in a study of OX40 agonist ivuxolimab in advanced cancers. Background on the study: Dosing consisted of intravenous ivuxolimab at 0.01 to 10 mg/kg every 2 weeks. Partial responses were seen in three patients, one with hepatocellular carcinoma and two with cutaneous melanoma. Overall study results and limits: Circulating CD4+ and CD8+ T cells showed clonal expansion by week 6 at 0.1 to 3.0 mg/kg.

Of note for this clone: Its specificity is unknown.

CDR1 is MDHEN, CDR2 SYDVKM, per germline. The CDR3 has 13 amino acids. Only in-frame clones appear in the TCRdb table, and some are missing; sequencing was by immunoSEQ multiplex PCR. The profile shows about 30,000 clones, roughly 80% of them singletons. Blood samples were obtained at baseline, cycle 4 day 1, and cycle 7 day 1. The chain employs TRBV28 and TRBJ2-7; tentative D call: TRBD2 (7 bases). The source was CD4+ or CD8+ T cells sorted from blood, collected in a trial of the OX40 agonist ivuxolimab. This TCR was sampled from an adult with an advanced solid tumor such as melanoma, head and neck, liver or kidney cancer. CDR3 region: CLVSGGGLDEQYF. In nucleotides, the CDR3 is TGTTTAGTCTCGGGGGGCGGTTTAGACGAGCAGTACTTC.